What follows describes a single T cell receptor beta chain. This clonotype was found many times. No cognate antigen has been identified for it. Base qualities are not at hand, and no much larger clone is one base apart. Including the terminal cysteine and phenylalanine, the CDR3 comprises 15 residues. Only CDR3 DNA remains: 45 bases, in frame from the first base. Based on the germline V gene, the CDR1 and CDR2 sequences are MNHEY and SVGEGT. V and J are trimmed by 6 bases and 1 base, and the gene matches miss 5 bases of the junction. The data were taken from a study of Graves' ophthalmopathy and Graves' hyperthyroidism (dated by TCRdb to the late 2010s). For the wider study: Peripheral blood was collected before any treatment was given, at the time of initial diagnosis. The 100 discovery patients were divided at random into training and test sets in a 7:3 ratio. In six or seven hyperthyroidism patients, the T-cell repertoires found in thyroid tissue were compared with those found in blood. Once sampling was done, hyperthyroidism patients were given methimazole at a starting dose of 30 mg daily, while ophthalmopathy patients were given high-dose intravenous methylprednisolone. A discovery set of 90 to 100 patients (around 44 ophthalmopathy, fewer than 60 stable hyperthyroidism) was enrolled to explore V-J signatures distinguishing ophthalmopathy from hyperthyroidism. TCR beta repertoire signatures were used to distinguish Graves' ophthalmopathy from Graves' hyperthyroidism and to predict progression to ophthalmopathy. An independent validation cohort was composed of approximately 19 hyperthyroidism patients and over 15 patients who later progressed from hyperthyroidism to ophthalmopathy. In total, over 130 blood samples were TCR-sequenced: 43 ophthalmopathy, under 80 hyperthyroidism and approximately 17 hyperthyroidism-to-ophthalmopathy patients.

Hyperthyroidism was defined as stable when no progression to ophthalmopathy occurred within 18 months of follow-up. Hyperthyroidism patients were newly diagnosed, were aged 18 to 65 years, and had a disease duration under 2 months. Patients were excluded if they had other autoimmune diseases, uncontrolled infections, pregnancy or lactation. Diagnosis relied on clinical symptoms, serum thyroxine, TRAb, thyroid ultrasound and orbital computed tomography. PBMCs were isolated from approximately 10 ml of fresh peripheral blood by Ficoll-Paque density gradient centrifugation. Total RNA was extracted using Trizol reagent, and RNA quality was checked on an Agilent 2100 Bioanalyzer. The investigation overall reported the following: In cross-validation, the 13-signature model distinguished ophthalmopathy from stable hyperthyroidism with 85% to 90% sensitivity and almost 83% specificity, and in the test set the corresponding values were roughly 80% and 76%. No statistical method was used to predetermine the sample size, and group allocation was not hidden from the investigators. In validation, the model predicted ophthalmopathy progression with about 70% sensitivity and approximately 72% specificity; 12 predicted patients were CT-confirmed with GO in a median of approximately 6.5 months. Most of the expanded thyroid clonotypes with a frequency above 0.001 were also detected in blood, and it was suggested that the thyroid immune response may be reflected by blood repertoires.

For repertoire sequencing, the TCR beta CDR3 regions were amplified from RNA transcripts. The first round of RT-PCR was done with HTBI primers and the Qiagen OneStep RT-PCR kit, and was followed by a second round of multiplex PCR, then size selection and purification. Libraries were sequenced on an Illumina HiSeq2000 using paired-end 100 bp reads. Per the authors' processing: SOAPnuke was used to process the reads, throwing out any read that had adapters, had uncalled bases, had a mean Phred below 15, or lacked an exact constant-primer or identifier match. COPE v1.2.5 was used to merge the high-quality paired reads. Each unique nucleotide sequence was treated as a clonotype, and MiTCR v1.1 was used to align the clonotypes to the IMGT TRB V, D and J references. Only V-J combinations with frequency above 0.0001 were analysed, covering about 99% of repertoires. For each V-J combination, a TCR clonal expansion and chaos score was defined as the ratio of F50 clonal expansion to chaos observed in the TCRdist matrix. Welch's t-statistics and random forest were used to reduce features to about a dozen V-J combinations, which were fed into a naive Bayes classifier. The similarity between thyroid and blood repertoires was quantified using the Morisita-Horn index. Starting from the raw public reads, TCRdb applied fastp trimming at Q25, assembled clones with MiXCR and retained in-frame beta chains. For every CDR3 protein sequence, its rows merge into one entry that carries the most common genes and DNA. The V and J calls were determined by TCRdb, not by the authors. The table for this sample lists approximately 380,000 distinct CDR3 sequences; 21% of them were counted only once. The ten largest clones represent under 3.5% of the sample.

The sequenced sample was peripheral blood. The rearranged chain carries TRBV6-2 or TRBV6-3 and TRBJ2-7; TRBD2 aligns with 11 central bases. This TCR was sampled from a woman aged 18-29 years with stable Graves' hyperthyroidism. Donor details come from another sample of the same person, matched by shared clones. The nucleotide sequence is TGTGCCAGCAGGCCGGGACTAGCGGATTCCTACGAGCAGTACTTC. The translation is CASRPGLADSYEQYF.